This is a list of T cell receptor beta chains from one sample in a study of blood T cell repertoires in COVID-19. Repertoires were generated with immunoSEQ multiplex PCR, while TCRdb's copy carries only in-frame clones and drops some. Of about 73,000 clones in the sample, roughly three quarters were seen once. The specimen was peripheral blood. Source of these receptors: a man between 65 and 79 years old with COVID-19, enrolled during active disease. Both conserved end residues are part of each CDR3. D genes are given only for firm matches. Size values are once, few and many counts, or a class for expanded clones, and some rows have none.

CDR3 protein | CDR3 DNA | clone size | D gene | J gene | V gene
CASSPIPGTSGKGEQYF | TGCGCCAGCAGCCCCATTCCAGGGACTAGCGGGAAAGGCGAGCAGTACTTC | NA | TRBD2 | TRBJ2-7 | TRBV5-1
CASSTGYSEAFF | TGTGCCAGCAGCACAGGGTACTCTGAAGCTTTCTTT | once | NA | TRBJ1-1 | TRBV6-5
CASKGDSNIQYF | TGTGCCAGCAAGGGGGATTCGAACATTCAGTACTTC | NA | NA | TRBJ2-4 | TRBV2
CASSSPNRERERGNSTDTQYF | TGTGCCAGCAGTAGCCCTAACAGGGAGCGGGAGAGGGGGAATAGCACAGATACGCAGTATTTT | few | TRBD2 | TRBJ2-3 | TRBV6-8
CASSSLGGANEKLFF | TGTGCCAGCAGCTCTTTGGGAGGGGCTAATGAAAAACTGTTTTTT | NA | NA | TRBJ1-4 | TRBV7-9
CASSSHDRDHQPQHF | TGTGCCAGCAGTTCACACGACAGGGACCATCAGCCCCAGCATTTT | many | TRBD1 | TRBJ1-5 | TRBV6-2/TRBV6-3
CASSDSRDRVSGNTIYF | TGTGCCAGCAGCGATAGCCGGGACAGGGTCTCTGGAAACACCATATATTTT | NA | TRBD1 | TRBJ1-3 | TRBV7-2
CASSPQPQGYEQYF | TGTGCCAGCAGCCCCCAACCCCAGGGCTACGAGCAGTACTTC | NA | NA | TRBJ2-7 | TRBV3-1/TRBV3-2
CASSQGGRRSYF | TGTGCCAGCAGCCAGGGGGGGCGTCGGTCATACTTC | NA | NA | TRBJ2-5 | TRBV3-1/TRBV3-2
CASSLQTGGGYTF | TGTGCCAGCAGCTTACAGACAGGCGGCGGCTACACCTTC | NA | NA | TRBJ1-2 | TRBV7-8
CASSIRGLGQGMGNQPQHF | TGTGCCAGTAGTATTCGGGGACTGGGACAGGGGATGGGAAATCAGCCCCAGCATTTT | NA | TRBD1 | TRBJ1-5 | TRBV19
CAWSGPLSGAFF | TGTGCCTGGAGTGGACCCCTGAGCGGGGCTTTCTTT | few | NA | TRBJ1-1 | TRBV30
CASSFSSGARNTEAFF | TGTGCCAGCAGCTTCTCGTCAGGGGCGAGGAACACTGAAGCTTTCTTT | NA | NA | TRBJ1-1 | TRBV7-2
CASSPLRDRAQAQYF | TGTGCCAGCAGCCCGCTCCGGGACAGGGCCCAGGCCCAGTACTTC | NA | TRBD1 | TRBJ2-5 | TRBV5-4
CASSSAGSGAYNEQFF | TGCGCCAGCAGCTCCGCGGGATCCGGGGCCTACAATGAGCAGTTCTTC | NA | NA | TRBJ2-1 | TRBV5-1
CASSGTSEFHEQYF | TGTGCCAGTTCCGGGACTAGCGAGTTCCACGAGCAGTACTTC | NA | TRBD2 | TRBJ2-7 | TRBV10-3
CASSLTGSRGSYEQYF | TGTGCCAGTAGTCTTACAGGGAGTCGCGGCTCCTACGAGCAGTACTTC | NA | NA | TRBJ2-7 | TRBV19
CASSADRAANTEAFF | TGTGCCAGCAGTGCAGACAGGGCGGCGAACACTGAAGCTTTCTTT | NA | TRBD1 | TRBJ1-1 | TRBV2
CASSSQGEKLFF | TGTGCCAGCAGCTCACAGGGGGAAAAACTGTTTTTT | NA | TRBD1 | TRBJ1-4 | TRBV5-4
CASSYTDYGAGELFF | TGTGCCAGCAGTTATACGGACTACGGGGCCGGGGAGCTGTTTTTT | NA | NA | TRBJ2-2 | TRBV6-5
CASSVAPGSGGEQYF | TGTGCCAGCAGCGTAGCCCCGGGATCGGGTGGGGAGCAGTACTTC | many | NA | TRBJ2-7 | TRBV9
CASSGQGAGEQFF | TGTGCCAGCAGTGGACAGGGGGCTGGTGAGCAGTTCTTC | NA | TRBD1 | TRBJ2-1 | TRBV2
CASSYGRLAGTYNEQFF | TGTGCCAGCAGCTACGGACGACTAGCGGGAACCTACAATGAGCAGTTCTTC | NA | TRBD2 | TRBJ2-1 | TRBV9
CASSPGLAFRGSSYNEQFF | TGTGCCAGCAGCCCGGGACTAGCGTTCCGGGGAAGCTCCTACAATGAGCAGTTCTTC | NA | TRBD2 | TRBJ2-1 | TRBV27
CASSIAGTFSPHQPQHF | TGTGCCAGTAGTATAGCAGGGACATTTTCGCCCCATCAGCCCCAGCATTTT | NA | NA | TRBJ1-5 | TRBV19
CASSSLTLAVPYEQYF | TGTGCCAGCAGCTCACTGACGCTAGCGGTACCCTACGAGCAGTACTTC | NA | TRBD2 | TRBJ2-7 | TRBV5-4
CAWSVLGGSANTGELFF | TGTGCCTGGAGTGTACTCGGGGGATCCGCGAACACCGGGGAGCTGTTTTTT | NA | NA | TRBJ2-2 | TRBV30
CASSYRGTGNTEAFF | TGTGCCAGCAGTTACCGCGGGACGGGGAACACTGAAGCTTTCTTT | NA | NA | TRBJ1-1 | TRBV6-2/TRBV6-3
CASSPGQGNEQFF | TGTGCCAGCAGCCCGGGACAGGGAAATGAGCAGTTCTTC | NA | TRBD1 | TRBJ2-1 | TRBV5-4
CASISSVNNYNEQFF | TGTGCCAGCATATCTAGCGTAAATAACTACAATGAGCAGTTCTTC | NA | NA | TRBJ2-1 | TRBV2
CASSPTGQTYNEQFF | TGTGCCAGCTCACCTACGGGACAGACTTACAATGAGCAGTTCTTC | NA | TRBD1 | TRBJ2-1 | TRBV18
CASSLNRVYGYTF | TGTGCCAGCAGCTTGAACAGGGTCTATGGCTACACCTTC | NA | NA | TRBJ1-2 | TRBV5-6
CASSWDRRKNTIYF | TGTGCCAGCAGTTGGGACAGGAGAAAAAACACCATATATTTT | once | TRBD1 | TRBJ1-3 | TRBV6-5
CASSLDVRQGFHEQYF | TGTGCCAGCAGCTTAGACGTGAGACAGGGGTTCCACGAGCAGTACTTC | NA | TRBD1 | TRBJ2-7 | TRBV7-8
CASSLMLGDYGYTF | TGCGCCAGCAGCTTGATGTTAGGGGACTATGGCTACACCTTC | NA | NA | TRBJ1-2 | TRBV5-1
CASSPSPRVEQYF | TGTGCCAGCTCACCATCCCCCAGGGTCGAGCAGTACTTC | NA | NA | TRBJ2-7 | TRBV18
CASSFGGQETQYF | TGTGCCAGCAGTTTCGGCGGGCAAGAGACCCAGTACTTC | NA | NA | TRBJ2-5 | TRBV12-3/TRBV12-4
CASSPGLAGFTDTQYF | TGTGCCAGCAGCCCGGGACTAGCGGGGTTCACAGATACGCAGTATTTT | NA | TRBD2 | TRBJ2-3 | TRBV7-3
CASSFRGGTARETQYF | TGTGCCAGCAGTTTTCGGGGGGGGACAGCCCGAGAGACCCAGTACTTC | NA | NA | TRBJ2-5 | TRBV28
CASSLAVAGSSYEQYF | TGTGCCAGCAGCTTAGCGGTAGCGGGAAGCTCCTACGAGCAGTACTTC | NA | TRBD2 | TRBJ2-7 | TRBV7-2
CASSHGTGGAYKAFF | TGCGCCAGCAGCCACGGGACAGGGGGCGCATATAAAGCTTTCTTT | few | TRBD1 | TRBJ1-1 | TRBV4-3
CASSLSGFNEKLFF | TGTGCCAGCAGTTTGTCAGGGTTTAATGAAAAACTGTTTTTT | NA | NA | TRBJ1-4 | TRBV28
CASSSQQGRSEAFF | TGTGCCAGCAGCTCCCAACAGGGGCGAAGTGAAGCTTTCTTT | NA | TRBD1 | TRBJ1-1 | TRBV7-2
CAWSRIPSGTGSYF | TGTGCCTGGAGTCGAATCCCGTCCGGGACAGGGTCATACTTC | NA | TRBD1 | TRBJ2-7 | TRBV30
CASSQGRPDNEQFF | TGCGCCAGCAGCCAAGGGAGACCGGACAATGAGCAGTTCTTC | NA | NA | TRBJ2-1 | TRBV4-1
CASSQAGTGHNSPLHF | TGTGCCAGCAGCCAGGCCGGGACAGGTCATAATTCACCCCTCCACTTT | NA | TRBD1 | TRBJ1-6 | TRBV3-1/TRBV3-2
CASSVGPSNTEAFF | TGTGCCAGCAGCGTAGGGCCCTCGAACACTGAAGCTTTCTTT | NA | NA | TRBJ1-1 | TRBV9
CASSQGVLAGSGTGELFF | TGTGCCAGCAGCCAAGGGGTACTAGCGGGATCGGGGACCGGGGAGCTGTTTTTT | NA | TRBD2 | TRBJ2-2 | TRBV4-2
CASLNHQGAGGYTF | TGTGCCAGCCTGAACCATCAGGGGGCAGGTGGCTACACCTTC | NA | TRBD1 | TRBJ1-2 | TRBV28
CASSLKRATYEQYF | TGTGCCAGCAGCTTGAAGCGGGCGACCTACGAGCAGTACTTC | few | NA | TRBJ2-7 | TRBV5-6
CASSLGETYSYNEQFF | TGTGCCAGCAGCCTCGGGGAAACTTACTCCTACAATGAGCAGTTCTTC | NA | NA | TRBJ2-1 | TRBV9
CASSYSSSYEQYF | TGTGCCAGCAGTTACAGTAGCTCCTACGAGCAGTACTTC | few | NA | TRBJ2-7 | TRBV28
CASSLSGSGFIGELFF | TGCGCCAGCAGCTTGTCCGGGAGTGGGTTTATCGGGGAGCTGTTTTTT | NA | NA | TRBJ2-2 | TRBV5-1
CASSGGYYNEQFF | TGTGCCAGCAGCGGGGGATACTACAATGAGCAGTTCTTC | NA | NA | TRBJ2-1 | TRBV27
CASSQIAGYSTDTQYF | TGTGCCAGCAGCCAGATAGCGGGTTATTCCACAGATACGCAGTATTTT | NA | TRBD2 | TRBJ2-3 | TRBV3-1/TRBV3-2